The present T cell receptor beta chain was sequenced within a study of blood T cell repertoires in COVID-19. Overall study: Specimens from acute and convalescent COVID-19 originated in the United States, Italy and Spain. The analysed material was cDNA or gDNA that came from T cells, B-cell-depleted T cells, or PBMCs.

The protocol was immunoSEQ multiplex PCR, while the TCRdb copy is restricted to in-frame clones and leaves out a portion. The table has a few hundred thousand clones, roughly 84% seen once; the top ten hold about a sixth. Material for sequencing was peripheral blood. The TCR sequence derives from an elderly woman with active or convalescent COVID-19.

DNA for the CDR3: TGTGCCAGCAGCCGCGGTAGAGAACAGGGGAGTCAAGAGACCCAGTACTTC. Protein sequence: CASSRGREQGSQETQYF. V is TRBV5-5 and J is TRBJ2-5; 7 positions match TRBD1. Trimming cost V 4 bases and J 2 bases; bases outside gene matches: 14. CDR1 is SGHKS, CDR2 YYEKEE, per germline (reference sequence). The CDR3 totals 17 residues.